The 24 T cell receptor beta chains in this list originate from one sample, sequenced in a study of shared clonotypes between healthy human individuals. Only in-frame clones appear in the TCRdb table, and some are missing; sequencing was by immunoSEQ multiplex PCR. The sample consists of 2 million to 2.5 million clones, approximately 94% of them appearing once. Sequenced material: naive CD4+ T cells sorted from blood. Subset in this sample: CD45RA+ positively selected. The receptors originated from a man younger than 35 in good health.

V and J are TRBV7-9 and TRBJ2-7; TRBD1 matches at 7 bases. V dropped 5 bases and J dropped 0; count of bases not matched to a gene: 7. The CDR3 runs 15 residues. Germline loops: CDR1 SEHNR, CDR2 FQNEAQ (reference sequence). The CDR3, as DNA: TGTGCCAGCAGCGCCCGGGACAGAAGCTCCTACGAGCAGTACTTC. Translation: CASSARDRSSYEQYF.

The rearrangement uses TRBV11-2 and TRBJ2-2; unclear D gene. The CDR3 spans 15 residues. Germline CDR1 and CDR2: SGHAT and FQNNGV. V was pared by 3 bases and J by 2 bases, with 10 bases between. The CDR3 region is CASSLRSPNTGELFF. CDR3 coding DNA: TGTGCCAGCAGCTTGAGGAGTCCCAACACCGGGGAGCTGTTTTTT.

The chain is built from TRBV30 and TRBJ1-4; D is ambiguous. V lost 2 bases and J lost 4, with 11 bases in between. The CDR3 runs to 14 residues. Germline V gene lookup returns CDR1 GTSNPN and CDR2 SVGIG (reference sequence). This CDR3 reads CAWSLQRFNEKLFF. CDR3 bases: TGTGCCTGGAGTCTACAGCGTTTTAATGAAAAACTGTTTTTT. Full variable domain (outside the CDR3, taken from reference TRBV30 and TRBJ1-4): SQTIHQWPATLVQPVGSPLSLECTVEGTSNPNLYWYRQAAGRGLQLLFYSVGIGQISSEVPQNLSASRPQDRQFILSSKKLLLSDSGFYLCAWSLQRFNEKLFFGSGTQLSVL.

The chain combines TRBV6-5 with TRBJ2-7; 7 nucleotides line up with TRBD1. CDR3 length: 16 residues. The J segment lost 3 bases and the V segment lost 0 bases, leaving 8 bases of the junction unmatched. The germline V gene encodes CDR1 MNHEY and CDR2 SVGAGI. The CDR3, as DNA: TGTGCCAGCAGTTACTCTAACGACAGGGCTGGCTACGAGCAGTACTTC. Translated, it gives CASSYSNDRAGYEQYF.

In the case of this clone: The same CDR3 is also encoded by other DNA sequences in this sample. The chain joins TRBV7-9 to TRBJ1-1; 8 bases map to TRBD1. Germline V CDR1 and CDR2: SEHNR, FQNEAQ (reference sequence). The J segment lost 0 bases and the V segment lost 3 bases, leaving 3 bases of the junction unmatched. This CDR3 has 15 residues. CDR3 coding DNA: TGTGCCAGCAGCTTGAGACAGGGGATGAACACTGAAGCTTTCTTT. Amino acids: CASSLRQGMNTEAFF.

Notes on this clone: The same CDR3 is also encoded by other DNA sequences in this sample. The chain has TRBV29-1 and TRBJ2-5; TRBD1 matches 7 bases. The CDR3 sequence is 13 residues long. Germline V gene lookup returns CDR1 SQVTM and CDR2 ANQGSEA. V lost 4 bases, J lost 5 bases, and 7 bases stayed unmatched. DNA of the CDR3: TGCAGCGTTGGGACAGGAGCACGCGAGACCCAGTACTTC. Encoded protein: CSVGTGARETQYF.

J is TRBJ1-3 and V is TRBV10-3; no firm D call. CDR3 length: 13 amino acids. From germline, CDR1 is ENHRY and CDR2 SYGVKD. The V end was cut by 4 bases, the J end by 6 bases, with 10 bases between. The CDR3 DNA follows: TGTGCCATCAGTGGGTCGGTGACAAACACCATATATTTT. The encoded protein is CAISGSVTNTIYF.

This clone was found once. The gene calls are TRBV5-1 and TRBJ2-3, with D possibly being TRBD2 (5 bases). The CDR3 is 15 residues long. Trimming cost V 5 bases and J 0 bases, with 13 bases left between them. The germline gives CDR1 SGHRS, CDR2 YFSETQ. For the CDR3, the DNA is TGCGCCAGCAGTCAGAGCGGAATTAGCACAGATACGCAGTATTTT. This encodes CASSQSGISTDTQYF.

The genes are TRBV6-5 and TRBJ2-3, with 9 nucleotides matching TRBD2. Germline CDR1 MNHEY, CDR2 SVGAGI. V shed 2 bases and J 3 bases; nucleotides not matched to a gene: 6. The CDR3 length is 16 residues. Here the CDR3 reads CASSYGSAGGTDTQYF. DNA of the CDR3: TGTGCCAGCAGTTACGGGTCGGCGGGGGGGACAGATACGCAGTATTTT.

V and J are TRBV7-8 and TRBJ1-1; D is unresolved. V gave up 1 base and J gave up 2 bases, with 8 bases separating them. In germline, CDR1 is SGHVS, CDR2 FQNEAQ. The CDR3 is 14 amino acids. CDR3 sequence: CASSLVGYNTEAFF. In DNA form, the CDR3 reads TGTGCCAGCAGCTTAGTGGGTTACAACACTGAAGCTTTCTTT. The entire variable domain, with the rest obtained from reference TRBV7-8 and TRBJ1-1, is as follows: GAGVSQSPRYKVAKRGQDVALRCDPISGHVSLFWYQQALGQGPEFLTYFQNEAQLDKSGLPSDRFFAERPEGSVSTLKIQRTQQEDSAVYLCASSLVGYNTEAFFGQGTRLTVV.

Details on this clone: Different DNA sequences within this sample yield the same CDR3. V usage is TRBV4-1 and J usage is TRBJ1-2, with D possibly being TRBD1 (5 bases). Between the trimmed V and J ends, which lost 0 bases and 7 bases, there was a span of 6 bases. The CDR3 length is 12 residues. Germline lookup yields CDR1 MGHRA and CDR2 YSYEKL. In DNA, the CDR3 is TGCGCCAGCAGCCAAGAGGGACGTGGCTACACCTTC. Translating gives CASSQEGRGYTF.

The chain is built from TRBV29-1 and TRBJ1-1, with TRBD1 as a possible D gene (5 bases). The germline V gene encodes CDR1 SQVTM and CDR2 ANQGSEA. The CDR3 has 14 residues. Trimming removed 4 bases at V and 1 base at J, with 13 bases between. CDR3 bases: TGCAGCGTTGTCGGGGCAGGCCAGAACACTGAAGCTTTCTTT. Its protein product is CSVVGAGQNTEAFF.

Concerning this clone itself: Other nucleotide sequences from this sample produce the same CDR3. J is TRBJ2-2 and V is TRBV5-4, with 10 bases lining up with TRBD2. Germline CDR1 and CDR2: SGHNT and YYREEE (reference sequence). J gave up 0 bases and V 4 bases, and 3 bases lay outside the gene matches. The CDR3 runs 16 residues. DNA of the CDR3: TGTGCCAGCAGCCCTACTAGCGGGGCGAACACCGGGGAGCTGTTTTTT. Encoded protein: CASSPTSGANTGELFF.

For this clone: This sample also contains other DNA sequences that code for the same CDR3. This sequence joins TRBV7-2 and TRBJ2-2; D is unresolved. Trimming took off 0 bases at V and 1 base at J, with 3 bases between the two ends. The CDR3 runs 14 residues. Germline V CDR1 and CDR2: SGHTA, FQGNSA. The CDR3 DNA reads TGTGCCAGCAGCTTAGCCCTGAACACCGGGGAGCTGTTTTTT. Translating it yields CASSLALNTGELFF.

Here the CDR3 DNA reads TGTGCCAGCAGCCGCGCGGGACTAGCGGGAGGATTAAGGCTGTTCTTC. Amino acids: CASSRAGLAGGLRLFF. The V and J genes are TRBV7-8 and TRBJ2-1; 15 bases agree with TRBD2. CDR3 length: 16 amino acids. Germline V lookup: CDR1 SGHVS, CDR2 FQNEAQ. After removal of 5 bases from V and 15 bases from J, the junction contained 14 bases not matched to a gene.

Only a few counts were recorded for this clone. The sample contains more than one DNA sequence encoding this CDR3. The J gene is TRBJ2-1, the V gene TRBV10-3, with D perhaps assigned TRBD1 or TRBD2 (5 bases each). Trimming left V 0 bases short and J 7 bases short, with 10 bases between. CDR3 size: 14 residues. The V gene's germline CDR1 is ENHRY and CDR2 SYGVKD. CDR3 protein: CAISESGTGNEQFF. Written as DNA, the CDR3 is TGTGCCATCAGTGAGTCGGGGACGGGGAATGAGCAGTTCTTC.

Concerning this clone itself: This specimen includes other DNA sequences encoding the same CDR3. The V gene is TRBV28, the J gene TRBJ1-5; no clear D. V dropped 3 bases and J dropped 3 bases, with 3 bases sitting between them. In germline, CDR1 is MDHEN, CDR2 SYDVKM. This CDR3 spans 12 amino acids. The chain's CDR3 is CASSLTNQPQHF. DNA of the CDR3: TGTGCCAGCAGTTTGACCAATCAGCCCCAGCATTTT.

The V gene is TRBV18, the J gene TRBJ1-2, with D maybe TRBD1 (5 bases). The V gene's germline CDR1 is KGHSH and CDR2 LQKENI. V was shortened by 2 bases and J by 6 bases, with 13 bases between the two germline ends. The CDR3 totals 14 residues. CDR3 nucleotides: TGTGCCAGCTCACCAGGCATCCAGGGTAATGGCTACACCTTC. This encodes CASSPGIQGNGYTF.

The CDR3 nucleotides are TGCGCCAGCAGCCAAGCGGGAAGGGCAACTAATGAAAAACTGTTTTTT. Residues: CASSQAGRATNEKLFF. The gene calls are TRBV4-3 and TRBJ1-4; D gene uncertain. The CDR3 is made up of 16 amino acids. Between the trimmed V and J ends, which lost 1 base and 0 bases, there was a span of 9 bases. Germline V gene data show CDR1 as LGHNA and CDR2 as YSLEER.

This chain uses TRBV30 with TRBJ2-7; no definite D call. The CDR3 runs to 13 residues. Germline V gene data show CDR1 as GTSNPN and CDR2 as SVGIG (reference sequence). V lost 2 bases to trimming and J lost 5 bases, with 13 bases between them. Here the CDR3 DNA reads TGTGCCTGGAGTCTCCAAAGACTGGACGAGCAGTACTTC. This sequence encodes CAWSLQRLDEQYF.

The rearrangement uses TRBV28 and TRBJ1-5; D is unresolved. Between the trimmed V and J ends, which lost 6 bases and 0 bases, there was a span of 12 bases. Per the germline V gene, CDR1 is MDHEN and CDR2 is SYDVKM. The CDR3 sequence is 15 residues long. In nucleotides, the CDR3 is TGTGCCAGCAGGCCGGGATTATATAGCAATCAGCCCCAGCATTTT. This encodes CASRPGLYSNQPQHF. The variable domain in full, with the rest retrieved from reference TRBV28 and TRBJ1-5, is DVKVTQSSRYLVKRTGEKVFLECVQDMDHENMFWYRQDPGLGLRLIYFSYDVKMKEKGDIPEGYSVSREKKERFSLILESASTNQTSMYLCASRPGLYSNQPQHFGDGTRLSIL.

Points on this clone: Other DNA sequences of this sample code for an identical CDR3. This sequence joins TRBV6-5 and TRBJ1-6; TRBD1 matches 7 bases. The CDR3 spans 15 residues. V dropped 6 bases and J dropped 3; count of bases not matched to a gene: 5. CDR1 is MNHEY, CDR2 SVGAGI, per germline. CDR3 region: CASSLQGSYNSPLHF. The CDR3 DNA follows: TGTGCCAGCAGCTTACAGGGGAGCTATAATTCACCCCTCCACTTT.

The V and J genes are TRBV10-3 and TRBJ2-3; D not certain. Looked up from germline, CDR1 is ENHRY and CDR2 is SYGVKD. Trimming cost V 4 bases and J 0 bases, with 11 bases left between them. The length of the CDR3 is 15 residues. This chain's CDR3 is CAISAGGTSTDTQYF. CDR3 DNA: TGTGCCATCAGTGCAGGTGGCACTAGCACAGATACGCAGTATTTT.

This clone was seen a single time. The CDR3 bases are TGTGCCAGCAGCCGGACTAGCGGGATTCTCGGGGACACCGGGGAGCTGTTTTTT. This gives the protein CASSRTSGILGDTGELFF. J is TRBJ2-2 and V is TRBV27; 12 bases are a match to TRBD2. The CDR3 contains 18 residues. Trimming at V came to 6 bases and at J to 3 bases, leaving 11 bases not matched to a gene. CDR1 and CDR2 from the germline V gene are MNHEY and SMNVEV (reference sequence).